This is a list of T cell receptor beta chains from one sample in a study of regulatory T cells in long-lasting Graves disease. MiXCR, applied by TCRdb to the multiplex PCR reads, yields one record per CDR3 protein. This table has a few hundred thousand distinct CDR3 sequences, 20% to 25% appearing once. Sequencing used peripheral blood mononuclear cells (PBMCs), obtained when the disease was refractory, from a patient treated with antithyroid drugs. These receptors originate from a female donor with Graves disease. Both conserved end residues are part of each CDR3.

v_gene | len | CDR3aa
TRBV20-1 | 14 | CSATGLAASYEQYF
TRBV27 | 18 | CASSLLGPRGGGNQPQHF
TRBV10-3 | 11 | CAIKELETQYF
TRBV12-3/TRBV12-4 | 15 | CASSLRTGLSYEQYF
TRBV2 | 15 | CASIGDPSYNSPLHF
TRBV12-3/TRBV12-4 | 16 | CASSFRTSGRRGELFF
TRBV14 | 13 | CASRTRDGTEAFF
TRBV9 | 16 | CASSVGDTHSGNTIYF
TRBV28 | 15 | CASNRGLAGIYEQYF
TRBV29-1 | 12 | CSVRQGAGEQYF
TRBV3-1 | 15 | CASSQDSRSSYEQYF
TRBV15 | 14 | CATSRALGVSEAFF
TRBV20-1 | 15 | CSARVLAGGQETQYF
TRBV29-1 | 13 | CSVYWGANTEAFF
TRBV12-3/TRBV12-4 | 13 | CASSLGDRGEQYF
TRBV4-1 | 12 | CASSQDELAGNF
TRBV18 | 15 | CASSPQDWGEETQYF
TRBV29-1 | 13 | CSARPLQYTEAFF
TRBV20-1 | 16 | CSARAPRDRSNYGYTF
TRBV6-2/TRBV6-3 | 17 | CASSYNMASGRTETQYF
TRBV2 | 15 | CASSRAASAQETQYF
TRBV3-1 | 15 | CASSRRSSPTGELFF
TRBV28 | 15 | CASSLILRDPYGYTF
TRBV7-9 | 13 | CASSFSLGQEAFF
TRBV27 | 12 | CASSHKPCEQYF
TRBV19 | 15 | CASTFYTTGITEAFF
TRBV19 | 16 | CASSTPPTGGNTEAFF
TRBV2 | 13 | CASSEGAWETQYF
TRBV2 | 16 | CASSEDRVLAKNTQYF
TRBV18 | 13 | CASSPKDRTEAFF